Described below is a single TCR beta chain sequence and its context. These data originate in a study of identifying expanded T cells in peripheral blood. Sequencing used immunoSEQ multiplex PCR; TCRdb keeps in-frame clones, though not all of them. This table has roughly 90,000 clones, more than 75% appearing once. Trimming took off 0 bases at V and 8 bases at J, with 13 bases between the two ends. The CDR3 has 14 residues. CDR1 and CDR2 (germline): SEHNR, FQNEAQ (reference sequence). This TCR was recovered from a person aged 18 to 70 in good health. This chain connects TRBV7-9 to TRBJ1-2, with D possibly TRBD1 on 5 matching bases. The sequencing input was blood. CDR3 nucleotide sequence: TGTGCCAGCAGCTTAGCGGGACCGGGTAGGGGCTACACCTTC. This sequence encodes CASSLAGPGRGYTF.